This T cell receptor (beta chain) was obtained from a study of blood T cell repertoires in COVID-19. Study information: From the United States, Italy and Spain came samples of acute and convalescent COVID-19. The analysed material was cDNA or gDNA that came from T cells, B-cell-depleted T cells, or PBMCs.

In the authors' workflow: Estimation of nucleated cell counts relied on the amplification of reference gene primers. The repertoire was sequenced with immunoSEQ multiplex PCR; TCRdb's copy has only in-frame clones and lacks some. The DNA gave D and trimming, while V, J and clone size come from that table. The sample records about 310,000 clones, around 87% being singletons. The sequencing input was peripheral blood. The sequence derives from a woman aged 50 to 60 who had recovered from COVID-19.

The CDR3 region is CASSLDGANTEAFF. The DNA of the CDR3 is TGCGCCAGCAGCTTGGATGGAGCCAACACTGAAGCTTTCTTT. V is TRBV5-1 and J is TRBJ1-1; D gene ambiguous. CDR3 length: 14 residues. Trimming shortened V by 0 bases and J by 2 bases, and 8 bases separated the two germline ends. Germline V gives CDR1 SGHRS, CDR2 YFSETQ. The whole variable domain, filled in from reference TRBV5-1 and TRBJ1-1, reads KAGVTQTPRYLIKTRGQQVTLSCSPISGHRSVSWYQQTPGQGLQFLFEYFSETQRNKGNFPGRFSGRQFSNSRSEMNVSTLELGDSALYLCASSLDGANTEAFFGQGTRLTVV.